The rows below give T cell receptor beta chains drawn from one sample of a study of control samples from healthy donors and cancer patients. Libraries were prepared by immunoSEQ multiplex PCR; TCRdb keeps only in-frame clonotypes and omits some of them. The sample has about 140,000 clones, about 90% seen once; the top ten hold approximately 6.8%. Sample: blood. These receptors were taken from a man aged 18 to 29 in good health. Both conserved end residues are part of each CDR3. Each record gives: J gene, V gene, clone size, D gene, CDR3 DNA, CDR3 protein. The D gene is left open where the match is weak. Clone sizes are given selectively: once, few, many, or a class where the clone is expanded.

TRBJ2-2,TRBV7-7,.,.,TGTGCCAGCAGCTCGAAGTCTCACGCGAACACCGGGGAGCTGTTTTTT,CASSSKSHANTGELFF
TRBJ1-2,TRBV18,.,.,TGTGCCAGCTCACCCCCCGGGGGCGGTTATGGCTACACCTTC,CASSPPGGGYGYTF
TRBJ2-7,TRBV13,.,.,TGTGCCAGCAGCTTTACGAGATCCTACGAGCAGTACTTC,CASSFTRSYEQYF
TRBJ2-5,TRBV5-1,.,.,TGCGCCAGCAGCTCAAACACTGATGGGGAGACCCAGTACTTC,CASSSNTDGETQYF
TRBJ2-7,TRBV13,.,.,TGTGCCAGCAGCTTAACCCAGCGGGCCTCCTACGAGCAGTACTTC,CASSLTQRASYEQYF
TRBJ2-1,TRBV15,.,.,TGTGCCACCAGCAGAGTTACTGCTTCCTACAATGAGCAGTTCTTC,CATSRVTASYNEQFF
TRBJ2-1,TRBV7-6,.,TRBD2,TGTGCCAGCAGCTTAAGGGTAGCGGGGGGCCAGACATCCAATGAGCAGTTCTTC,CASSLRVAGGQTSNEQFF
TRBJ1-4,TRBV19,.,TRBD1,TGTGCCAGTAGTGACCCCGGGACAGGCTTGTCGCAGGAGCAAAAACTGTTTTTT,CASSDPGTGLSQEQKLFF
TRBJ1-3,TRBV12-5,.,TRBD1,TGTGCTAGTGGTTGGGGACAGGGGACCTCTGGAAACACCATATATTTT,CASGWGQGTSGNTIYF
TRBJ1-2,TRBV19,few,TRBD1,TGTGCCAGTAGGACAGGGGCGAGCGGCTACACCTTC,CASRTGASGYTF
TRBJ1-1,TRBV6-5,.,.,TGTGCCAGCAGTTCTTGGACCACTGAAGCTTTCTTT,CASSSWTTEAFF
TRBJ2-3,TRBV20-1,.,.,TGCAGTGCTAGTACCCCCCTACAGGGAACAGATACGCAGTATTTT,CSASTPLQGTDTQYF
TRBJ1-2,TRBV27,once,.,TGTGCCAGCAGTTTATCGCGGGTGGATGGCTACACCTTC,CASSLSRVDGYTF
TRBJ1-1,TRBV7-9,.,.,TGTGCCAGCAAGGAACCCCATACTGAAGCTTTCTTT,CASKEPHTEAFF
TRBJ2-1,TRBV7-3,.,.,TGTGCCAGCAGCTTAATCCCTAGCTCCTACAATGAGCAGTTCTTC,CASSLIPSSYNEQFF
TRBJ1-1,TRBV5-1,.,TRBD1,TGCGCCAGCAGCTTGACAGGGGCCACTGAAGCTTTCTTT,CASSLTGATEAFF
TRBJ1-1,TRBV5-1,.,.,TGCGCCAGCAGCTTGGCCAGGAACACTGAAGCTTTCTTT,CASSLARNTEAFF
TRBJ1-1,TRBV5-1,.,.,TGCGCCAGCAGCTTGGTTTCAGGGAACACTGAAGCTTTCTTT,CASSLVSGNTEAFF
TRBJ2-2,TRBV4-1,.,.,TGCGCCAGCAGCCAGGGGGACGGCATCACCGGGGAGCTGTTTTTT,CASSQGDGITGELFF
TRBJ2-1,TRBV4-2,.,TRBD2,TGTGCCAGCAGCCAAGTCGCTAGCGGGGGGGCCTACAATGAGCAGTTCTTC,CASSQVASGGAYNEQFF
TRBJ2-7,TRBV3-1/TRBV3-2,.,.,TGTGCCAGCAGCCCTGGGGTCCCTGAAGAGCAGTACTTC,CASSPGVPEEQYF
TRBJ1-1,TRBV27,.,.,TGTGCCAGCAGTTTGGCCGCGGTTTCAGGGAGCACTGAAGCTTTCTTT,CASSLAAVSGSTEAFF
TRBJ2-7,TRBV7-2,once,.,TGTGCCAGCAGCTTTCCCCCCTCCTACGAGCAGTACTTC,CASSFPPSYEQYF
TRBJ2-2,TRBV7-2,.,TRBD2,TGTGCCAGCAGCTCAGATCAAGGGAGGGGCGCGACCGGGGAGCTGTTTTTT,CASSSDQGRGATGELFF
TRBJ1-2,TRBV10-3,.,.,TGTGCCATCAGTGAGGAGGAAGGGTTTTACTATGGCTACACCTTC,CAISEEEGFYYGYTF
TRBJ1-2,TRBV6-1,few,.,TGTGCCAGCAGTGAACGGGGCAGGGGTGCAGGGGGCTACACCTTC,CASSERGRGAGGYTF
TRBJ2-7,TRBV2,many,.,TGTGCCAGCATCCAGAGTAGGACACACTCCTACGAGCAGTACTTC,CASIQSRTHSYEQYF
TRBJ1-5,TRBV4-1,.,.,TGCGCCAGCAGCCAAGAAGGTTTTTATAGCAATCAGCCCCAGCATTTT,CASSQEGFYSNQPQHF
TRBJ1-5,TRBV19,.,TRBD1,TGTGCCAGTAGTACCCTGGACAGGGGAGCCGGCAATCAGCCCCAGCATTTT,CASSTLDRGAGNQPQHF
TRBJ2-7,TRBV7-2,.,TRBD2,TGTGCCAGCAGCTTAGCGGGGGGGGCCTACGAGCAGTACTTC,CASSLAGGAYEQYF
TRBJ1-5,TRBV28,.,.,TGTGCCAGCAGCCTGGAGGGTCAGCCCCAGCATTTT,CASSLEGQPQHF
TRBJ1-1,TRBV29-1,.,.,TGCAGCGTTGTACTCCTTGCTGAAGCTTTCTTT,CSVVLLAEAFF
TRBJ1-4,TRBV9,.,TRBD1,TGTGCCAGCAGCCCGAGGACAGGGGGCGCAAATGAAAAACTGTTTTTT,CASSPRTGGANEKLFF
TRBJ2-5,TRBV4-3,.,.,TGCGCCAGCAGCCAAGATCTCGGACCCCGAGAGACCCAGTACTTC,CASSQDLGPRETQYF
TRBJ1-2,TRBV18,.,.,TGTGCCAGCTCACCATCAGGTGACTGGGGCTACACCTTC,CASSPSGDWGYTF
TRBJ2-3,TRBV7-9,.,.,TGTGCCAGCAGAGGCAGCACAGATACGCAGTATTTT,CASRGSTDTQYF
TRBJ2-1,TRBV5-1,.,.,TGCGCCAGCAACGCGGGGTTATACAATGAGCAGTTCTTC,CASNAGLYNEQFF
TRBJ2-7,TRBV28,.,.,TGTGCCAGCACCTTATCCGGGACATGGTACGAGCAGTACTTC,CASTLSGTWYEQYF
TRBJ1-1,TRBV5-4,few,.,TGTGCCAGCAGCTTGGACAGGTCCGAAGCTTTCTTT,CASSLDRSEAFF
TRBJ2-3,TRBV10-2,.,.,TGCGCCAGCCGACGATCTCCAGGGGTGGACACAGATACGCAGTATTTT,CASRRSPGVDTDTQYF
TRBJ1-2,TRBV6-5,few,TRBD1,TGTGCCAACACAGGGGACTATGGCTACACCTTC,CANTGDYGYTF
TRBJ2-3,TRBV7-2,.,TRBD1,TGTGCCAGCAGCTTCCTCGGGACAGGGGGTATGGTTGATACGCAGTATTTT,CASSFLGTGGMVDTQYF
TRBJ1-2,TRBV19,.,.,TGTTTAAGTAGGGGGAGCAGTGGCTACACCTTC,CLSRGSSGYTF